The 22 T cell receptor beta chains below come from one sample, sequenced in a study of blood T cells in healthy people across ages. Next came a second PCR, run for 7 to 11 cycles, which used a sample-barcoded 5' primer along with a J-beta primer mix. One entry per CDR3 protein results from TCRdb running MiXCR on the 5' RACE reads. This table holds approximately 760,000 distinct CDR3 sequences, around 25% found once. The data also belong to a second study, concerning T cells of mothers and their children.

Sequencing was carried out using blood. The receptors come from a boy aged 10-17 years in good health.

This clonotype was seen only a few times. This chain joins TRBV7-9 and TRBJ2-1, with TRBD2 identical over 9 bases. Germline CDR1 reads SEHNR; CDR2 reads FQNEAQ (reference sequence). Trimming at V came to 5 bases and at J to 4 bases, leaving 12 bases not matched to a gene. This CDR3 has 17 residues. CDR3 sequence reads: CASSPPRPAGGYNEQFF. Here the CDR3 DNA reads TGTGCCAGCAGCCCCCCTCGTCCCGCGGGGGGGTACAATGAGCAGTTCTTC.

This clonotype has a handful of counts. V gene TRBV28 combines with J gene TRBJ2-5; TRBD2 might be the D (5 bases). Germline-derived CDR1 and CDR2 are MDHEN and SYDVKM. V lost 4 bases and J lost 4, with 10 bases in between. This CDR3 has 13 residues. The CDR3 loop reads CASSSRTLETQYF. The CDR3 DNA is TGTGCCAGCAGTTCCCGGACTTTAGAGACCCAGTACTTC.

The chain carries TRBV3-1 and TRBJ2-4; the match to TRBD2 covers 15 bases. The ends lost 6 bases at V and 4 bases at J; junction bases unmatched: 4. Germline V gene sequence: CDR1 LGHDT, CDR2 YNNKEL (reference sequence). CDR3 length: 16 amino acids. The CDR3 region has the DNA TGTGCCAGCAGTGGACTAGCGGGAGGGCGTAAAAACATTCAGTACTTC. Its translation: CASSGLAGGRKNIQYF.

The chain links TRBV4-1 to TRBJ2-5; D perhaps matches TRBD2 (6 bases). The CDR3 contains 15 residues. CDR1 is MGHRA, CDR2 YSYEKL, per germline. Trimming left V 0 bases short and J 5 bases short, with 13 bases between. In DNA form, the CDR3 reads TGCGCCAGCAGCCAAGAGTATCCGGGAGCGGAGACCCAGTACTTC. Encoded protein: CASSQEYPGAETQYF.

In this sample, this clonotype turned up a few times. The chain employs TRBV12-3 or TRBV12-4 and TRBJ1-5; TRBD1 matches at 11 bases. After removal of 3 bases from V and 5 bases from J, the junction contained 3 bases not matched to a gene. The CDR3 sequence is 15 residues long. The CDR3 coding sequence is TGTGCCAGCAGTTTGGTGGACAGGGGGCATCAGCCCCAGCATTTT. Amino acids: CASSLVDRGHQPQHF.

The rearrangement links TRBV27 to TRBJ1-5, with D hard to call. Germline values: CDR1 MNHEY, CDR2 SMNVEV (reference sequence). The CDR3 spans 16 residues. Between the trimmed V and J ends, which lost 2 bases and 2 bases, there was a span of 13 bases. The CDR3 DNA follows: TGTGCCAGCAGTTTAGGCACCAACCTTGGCAATCAGCCCCAGCATTTT. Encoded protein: CASSLGTNLGNQPQHF.

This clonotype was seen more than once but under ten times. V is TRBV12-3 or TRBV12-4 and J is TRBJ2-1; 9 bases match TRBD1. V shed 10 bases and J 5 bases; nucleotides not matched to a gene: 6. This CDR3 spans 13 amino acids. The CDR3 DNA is TGTGCCACCCTCGGACAGGGGAACAATGAGCAGTTCTTC. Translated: CATLGQGNNEQFF.

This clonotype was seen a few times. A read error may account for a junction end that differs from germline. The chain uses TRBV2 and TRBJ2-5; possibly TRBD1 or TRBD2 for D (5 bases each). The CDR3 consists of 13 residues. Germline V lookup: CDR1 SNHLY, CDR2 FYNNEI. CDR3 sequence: CASREDSWGTQYF. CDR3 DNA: TGTGCCAGCAGGGAGGACTCCTGGGGGACCCAATACTTC. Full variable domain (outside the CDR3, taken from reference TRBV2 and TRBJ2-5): EPEVTQTPSHQVTQMGQEVILRCVPISNHLYFYWYRQILGQKVEFLVSFYNNEISEKSEIFDDQFSVERPDGSNFTLKIRSTKLEDSAMYFCASREDSWGTQYFGPGTRLLVL.

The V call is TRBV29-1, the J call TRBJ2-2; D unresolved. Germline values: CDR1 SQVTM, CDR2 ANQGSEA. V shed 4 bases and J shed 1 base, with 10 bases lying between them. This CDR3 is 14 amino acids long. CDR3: CSVVGSQNTGELFF. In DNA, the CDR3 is TGCAGCGTTGTCGGCAGCCAGAACACCGGGGAGCTGTTTTTT.

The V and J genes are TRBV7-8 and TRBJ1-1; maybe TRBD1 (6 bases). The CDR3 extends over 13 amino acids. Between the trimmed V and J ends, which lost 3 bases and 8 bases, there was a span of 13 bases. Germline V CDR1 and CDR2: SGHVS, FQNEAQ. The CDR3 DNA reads TGTGCCAGCAGCTTCTCCAGCGGGACAGAAGCTTTCTTT. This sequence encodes CASSFSSGTEAFF.

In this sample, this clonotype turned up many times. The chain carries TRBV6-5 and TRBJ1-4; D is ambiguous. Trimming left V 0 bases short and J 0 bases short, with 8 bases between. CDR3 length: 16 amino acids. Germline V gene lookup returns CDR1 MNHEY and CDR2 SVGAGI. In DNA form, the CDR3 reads TGTGCCAGCAGTTACTCGAAGGGCACAACTAATGAAAAACTGTTTTTT. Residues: CASSYSKGTTNEKLFF.

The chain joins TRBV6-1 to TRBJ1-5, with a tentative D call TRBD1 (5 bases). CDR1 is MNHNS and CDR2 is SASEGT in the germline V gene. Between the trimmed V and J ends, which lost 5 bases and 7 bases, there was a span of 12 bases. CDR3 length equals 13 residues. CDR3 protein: CASSSAGRQPQHF. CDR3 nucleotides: TGTGCCAGCAGTTCGGCAGGGAGGCAGCCCCAGCATTTT.

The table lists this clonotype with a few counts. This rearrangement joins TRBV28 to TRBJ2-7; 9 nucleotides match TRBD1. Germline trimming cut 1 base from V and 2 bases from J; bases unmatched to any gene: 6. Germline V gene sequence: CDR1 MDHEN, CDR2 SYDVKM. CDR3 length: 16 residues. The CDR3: CASSLYDRGFAYEQYF. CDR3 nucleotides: TGTGCCAGCAGTTTATATGACAGGGGGTTCGCCTACGAGCAGTACTTC.

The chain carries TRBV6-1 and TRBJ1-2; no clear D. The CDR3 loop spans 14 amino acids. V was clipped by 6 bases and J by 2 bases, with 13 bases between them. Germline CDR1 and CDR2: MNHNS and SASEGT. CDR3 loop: CASRRRALNYGYTF. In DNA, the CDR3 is TGTGCCAGCAGAAGGCGGGCGCTAAACTATGGCTACACCTTC.

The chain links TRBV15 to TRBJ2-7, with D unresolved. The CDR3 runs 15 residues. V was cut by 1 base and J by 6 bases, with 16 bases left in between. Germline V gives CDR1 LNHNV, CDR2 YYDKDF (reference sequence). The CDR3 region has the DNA TGTGCCACCAGCAGAGCGAGGCTGCCCGCGAGCGAGCAGTACTTC. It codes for CATSRARLPASEQYF.

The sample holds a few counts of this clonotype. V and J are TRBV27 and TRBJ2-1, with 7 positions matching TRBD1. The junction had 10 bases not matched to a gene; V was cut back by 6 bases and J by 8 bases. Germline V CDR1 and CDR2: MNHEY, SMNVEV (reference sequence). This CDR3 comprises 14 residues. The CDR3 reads CASRRTGSYDEQFF. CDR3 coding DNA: TGTGCCAGCAGACGGACAGGCTCGTACGATGAGCAGTTCTTC.

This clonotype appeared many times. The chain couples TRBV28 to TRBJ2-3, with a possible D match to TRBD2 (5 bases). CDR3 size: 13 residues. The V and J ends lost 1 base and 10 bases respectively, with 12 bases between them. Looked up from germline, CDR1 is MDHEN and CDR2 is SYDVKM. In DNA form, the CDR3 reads TGTGCCAGCAGTTTATCTAGCCCTATTTCGCAGTATTTT. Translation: CASSLSSPISQYF.

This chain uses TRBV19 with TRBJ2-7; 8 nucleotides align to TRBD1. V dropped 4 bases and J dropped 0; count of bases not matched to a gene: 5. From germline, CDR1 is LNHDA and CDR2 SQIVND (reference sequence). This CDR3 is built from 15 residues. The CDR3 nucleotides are TGTGCCAGTAGTACGACAGGGGACAGCTCCTACGAGCAGTACTTC. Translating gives CASSTTGDSSYEQYF.

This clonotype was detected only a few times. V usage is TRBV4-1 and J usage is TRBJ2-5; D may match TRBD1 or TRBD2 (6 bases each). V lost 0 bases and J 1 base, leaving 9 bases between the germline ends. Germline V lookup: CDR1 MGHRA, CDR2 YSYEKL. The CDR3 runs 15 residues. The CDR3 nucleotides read TGCGCCAGCAGCCAAGAAGGGGGGACCCAAGAGACCCAGTACTTC. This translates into CASSQEGGTQETQYF.

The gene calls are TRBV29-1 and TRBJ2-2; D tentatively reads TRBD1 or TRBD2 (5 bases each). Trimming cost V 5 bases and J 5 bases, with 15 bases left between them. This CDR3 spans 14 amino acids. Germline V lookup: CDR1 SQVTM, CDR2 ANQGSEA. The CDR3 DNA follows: TGCAGCGTTCGGGGCAGAGATGCTACCGGGGAGCTGTTTTTT. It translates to CSVRGRDATGELFF.

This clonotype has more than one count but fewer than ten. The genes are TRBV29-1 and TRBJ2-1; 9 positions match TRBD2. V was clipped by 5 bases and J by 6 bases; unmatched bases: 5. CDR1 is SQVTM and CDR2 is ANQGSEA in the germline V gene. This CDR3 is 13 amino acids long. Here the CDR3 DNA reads TGCAGCGTTAGCGGGAGGTGGGCCAATGAGCAGTTCTTC. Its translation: CSVSGRWANEQFF.

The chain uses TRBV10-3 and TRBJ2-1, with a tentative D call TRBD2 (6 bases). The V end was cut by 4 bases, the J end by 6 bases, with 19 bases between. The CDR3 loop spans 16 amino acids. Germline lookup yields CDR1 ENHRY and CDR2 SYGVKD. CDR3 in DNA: TGTGCCATCAGTGCGTTAGGGCCTGACGGGGGCAATGAGCAGTTCTTC. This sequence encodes CAISALGPDGGNEQFF.